These T cell receptor beta chains were read from a single sample in a study of T cell responses to AZD1222 COVID-19 vaccine. Produced via immunoSEQ multiplex PCR; TCRdb's table is partial and in-frame only. The sample includes approximately 150,000 clones, approximately 94% of them seen just once. Sample: peripheral blood, taken on day 0 of AZD1222 vaccination. These receptors all come from an adult in good health. Both conserved end residues are part of each CDR3. The D gene is left open where the match is weak. Clone size is shown for a subset of rows, as once, few, many or a class of expanded clone.

J gene	V gene	clone size	D gene	CDR3 protein	CDR3 DNA
TRBJ1-2	TRBV5-6	-	TRBD1	CASSFGATGLSGYTF	TGTGCCAGCAGCTTTGGCGCGACAGGGTTATCTGGCTACACCTTC
TRBJ1-2	TRBV19	-	-	CASSPYSDSYGYTF	TGTGCCAGTAGTCCCTATTCGGACAGCTATGGCTACACCTTC
TRBJ1-2	TRBV7-9	few	-	CASSLGTGLKYTF	TGTGCCAGCAGCTTAGGGACGGGACTGAAGTACACCTTC
TRBJ2-1	TRBV2	-	TRBD2	CASSEARTRRNEQFF	TGTGCCAGCAGTGAAGCCCGGACTAGGAGGAATGAGCAGTTCTTC
TRBJ1-1	TRBV5-6	-	-	CASSFGPVGTEAFF	TGTGCCAGCAGCTTTGGTCCGGTCGGAACTGAAGCTTTCTTT
TRBJ1-1	TRBV9	-	-	CASSVPGAEAFF	TGTGCCAGCAGCGTCCCGGGGGCTGAAGCTTTCTTT
TRBJ2-2	TRBV15	-	TRBD2	CATSRDRSGGPTGELFF	TGTGCCACCAGCAGAGATCGGAGCGGGGGGCCCACCGGGGAGCTGTTTTTT
TRBJ1-2	TRBV9	-	-	CASSFRISPSYGYTF	TGTGCCAGCAGCTTTAGAATCTCCCCATCCTATGGCTACACCTTC
TRBJ1-2	TRBV13	-	-	CASSLVPGRGKNYGYTF	TGTGCCAGCAGCTTAGTCCCCGGGCGGGGAAAAAACTATGGCTACACCTTC
TRBJ1-5	TRBV19	-	-	CASSTGNQPQHF	TGTGCCAGTAGTACCGGTAATCAGCCCCAGCATTTT
TRBJ2-3	TRBV18	-	-	CASSPPGGYSTDTQYF	TGTGCCAGCTCACCACCGGGGGGATATAGCACAGATACGCAGTATTTT
TRBJ2-2	TRBV9	-	TRBD1	CASSGPGQGVTGELFF	TGTGCCAGCAGCGGACCGGGACAGGGGGTCACCGGGGAGCTGTTTTTT
TRBJ1-3	TRBV5-1	-	-	CASSPIQGSGNTIYF	TGCGCCAGCAGCCCCATCCAAGGGTCCGGAAACACCATATATTTT
TRBJ1-3	TRBV7-2	-	TRBD1	CASSVQGAVGNTIYF	TGTGCCAGCAGCGTACAGGGGGCAGTGGGAAACACCATATATTTT
TRBJ1-2	TRBV2	-	TRBD1	CASTGQGPYGYTF	TGTGCCAGCACCGGACAGGGTCCCTATGGCTACACCTTC
TRBJ2-3	TRBV6-5	-	-	CASTEGPSTDTQYF	TGTGCCAGCACGGAGGGACCTAGCACAGATACGCAGTATTTT
TRBJ2-3	TRBV27	-	TRBD2	CASSLSSGVTDTQYF	TGTGCCAGCAGTTTATCTAGCGGGGTGACAGATACGCAGTATTTT
TRBJ1-1	TRBV6-5	once	-	CASSYQTENTEAFF	TGTGCCAGCAGTTACCAGACTGAGAACACTGAAGCTTTCTTT
TRBJ2-6	TRBV2	-	-	CASRGTSGANVLTF	TGTGCCAGCAGGGGGACATCTGGGGCCAACGTCCTGACTTTC
TRBJ2-1	TRBV20-1	-	TRBD2	CSASGGTSGRADEQFF	TGCAGTGCTAGTGGGGGAACTAGCGGGAGGGCCGATGAGCAGTTCTTC
TRBJ1-2	TRBV19	-	-	CASRDYGYTF	TGTGCCAGTAGGGACTATGGCTACACCTTC
TRBJ2-1	TRBV3-1/TRBV3-2	-	-	CASSQVGVEQFF	TGTGCCAGCAGCCAAGTAGGCGTTGAGCAGTTCTTC
TRBJ1-1	TRBV7-9	-	-	CASSLVSLNTEAFF	TGTGCCAGCAGCTTAGTGTCGCTGAACACTGAAGCTTTCTTT
TRBJ1-2	TRBV6-1	-	TRBD1	CASSDEQGANGYTF	TGTGCCAGCAGTGACGAACAGGGGGCGAATGGCTACACCTTC
TRBJ1-5	TRBV21-1	-	-	CASSKGEQTRSNQPQHF	TGTGCCAGCAGCAAAGGTGAACAGACACGTAGCAATCAGCCCCAGCATTTT
TRBJ2-3	TRBV11-2	-	-	CASSDGATTDTQYF	TGTGCCAGCAGTGACGGGGCCACCACAGATACGCAGTATTTT
TRBJ1-3	TRBV7-2	-	-	CASSLTGTSGNTIYF	TGTGCCAGCAGCTTAACAGGAACCTCTGGAAACACCATATATTTT
TRBJ2-2	TRBV4-1	-	-	CASSQVGRPPPGELFF	TGCGCCAGCAGCCAAGTGGGGAGACCGCCGCCCGGGGAGCTGTTTTTT
TRBJ2-5	TRBV11-3	-	-	CASSLFTQETQYF	TGTGCCAGCAGCTTATTCACGCAAGAGACCCAGTACTTC
TRBJ1-1	TRBV7-9	-	TRBD1	CASSPRGTEAFF	TGTGCCAGCAGCCCCAGGGGGACTGAAGCTTTCTTT
TRBJ1-2	TRBV7-9	-	TRBD1	CASSLGQGHGYTF	TGTGCCAGCAGCTTAGGACAGGGGCATGGCTACACCTTC
TRBJ2-5	TRBV12-3/TRBV12-4	-	-	CASSYSVRETQYF	TGTGCCAGCAGTTATAGTGTTCGGGAGACCCAGTACTTC
TRBJ2-1	TRBV5-4	-	-	CASSYLADYNEQFF	TGTGCCAGCAGCTACTTAGCGGATTACAATGAGCAGTTCTTC
TRBJ1-4	TRBV13	-	-	CASSFSATNEKLFF	TGTGCCAGCAGCTTCTCCGCAACTAATGAAAAACTGTTTTTT
TRBJ2-1	TRBV19	-	TRBD2	CASSIRGLAVSYNEQFF	TGTGCCAGTAGTATAAGGGGACTAGCGGTATCCTACAATGAGCAGTTCTTC
TRBJ1-5	TRBV10-3	-	TRBD1	CAIGDREGQPQHF	TGTGCCATCGGGGACAGGGAGGGACAGCCCCAGCATTTT
TRBJ2-4	TRBV4-1	-	-	CASSQVLKGYEAKNIQYF	TGCGCCAGCAGCCAAGTTTTAAAGGGGTACGAGGCCAAAAACATTCAGTACTTC
TRBJ1-1	TRBV11-2	-	-	CASREQGGTEAFF	TGTGCCAGCAGAGAACAGGGAGGCACTGAAGCTTTCTTT
TRBJ1-2	TRBV5-1	-	TRBD1	CASSSGQHGYTF	TGCGCCAGCAGCTCGGGACAGCATGGCTACACCTTC
TRBJ1-6	TRBV27	few	-	CASSLRHNSPLHF	TGTGCCAGCAGTTTGAGACATAATTCACCCCTCCACTTT
TRBJ1-2	TRBV6-5	-	-	CASSYSSSRGYTF	TGTGCCAGCAGTTACAGTAGTTCTCGGGGCTACACCTTC
TRBJ2-1	TRBV27	-	TRBD2	CASSLLAGGLSYNEQFF	TGTGCCAGCAGTCTCCTAGCGGGGGGGCTGTCGTACAATGAGCAGTTCTTC
TRBJ2-2	TRBV5-1	-	TRBD1	CASSLGQGADTGELFF	TGCGCCAGCAGCTTAGGACAGGGGGCGGACACCGGGGAGCTGTTTTTT
TRBJ1-3	TRBV5-1	-	-	CASSLTPDDTIYF	TGCGCCAGCAGCTTGACCCCTGACGACACCATATATTTT
TRBJ1-3	TRBV13	-	-	CASSLARSGNTIYF	TGTGCCAGCAGCTTGGCCAGGTCCGGAAACACCATATATTTT
TRBJ1-2	TRBV20-1	-	-	CSAAAGGGYTF	TGCAGTGCTGCTGCCGGGGGTGGCTACACCTTC
TRBJ2-2	TRBV5-1	once	-	CASSSQGGDTGELFF	TGCGCCAGCAGCTCCCAGGGGGGGGACACCGGGGAGCTGTTTTTT
TRBJ1-4	TRBV2	-	-	CASSEAVQDGKLFF	TGTGCCAGCAGTGAAGCGGTACAGGACGGAAAACTGTTTTTT
TRBJ1-2	TRBV5-6	-	-	CASSLKGGYGYTF	TGTGCCAGCAGCTTGAAGGGGGGATATGGCTACACCTTC
TRBJ1-5	TRBV6-1	-	-	CASSDRSGYNQPQHF	TGTGCCAGCAGTGATCGTTCCGGGTATAATCAGCCCCAGCATTTT
TRBJ1-2	TRBV15	-	-	CATSRKPTGNPYGGYTF	TGTGCCACCAGCAGAAAGCCTACGGGTAATCCTTATGGTGGCTACACCTTC
TRBJ2-2	TRBV7-3	-	-	CASSPYERGSSELFF	TGTGCCAGCAGCCCCTACGAGCGAGGGTCGTCGGAGCTGTTTTTT
TRBJ1-4	TRBV11-2	once	-	CASSSPGGPNEKLFF	TGTGCCAGCAGCTCCCCCGGGGGGCCTAATGAAAAACTGTTTTTT
TRBJ1-5	TRBV11-2	-	-	CASSTGLNQPQHF	TGTGCCAGCAGCACAGGACTCAATCAGCCCCAGCATTTT
TRBJ2-5	TRBV7-2	-	TRBD2	CASSLGSSGGADF	TGTGCCAGCAGCTTAGGGTCTAGCGGGGGGGCAGACTTC